This TCR beta chain was recovered during a study of tumor and adjacent non-tumor tissue in lung cancer. Study-level background: Histology: about a dozen adenocarcinoma, 2 squamous cell carcinoma, 1 small cell lung cancer. General study results and limits: Tumor repertoires had a smaller top 100 clone share than normal lung.

RNA was extracted from bulk tissue without any cell sorting. More than 3 cm separated this lung sample from the edge of the tumor. TCRbeta libraries were built with three rounds of nested PCR, modified from ARM-PCR. MiXCR, applied by TCRdb to the multiplex PCR reads, yields one record per CDR3 protein. The sample has some 100,000 distinct CDR3 sequences; around three fifths are singletons. This clonotype was recorded at least ten times. Its antigen remains unidentified. CDR1 and CDR2 (germline): SGHAT, FQNNGV. Trimming pared 9 bases from V and 4 bases from J, leaving 9 bases between. CDR3 length: 12 amino acids.

The source material was distant non-tumor lung tissue. The receptor comes from a man aged 30 to 45 with non-small cell lung cancer. The rearrangement links TRBV11-2 to TRBJ1-4; no firm D call. Here the CDR3 DNA reads TGTGCCAGTCAACAGATTAATGAAAAACTGTTTTTT. Amino acids: CASQQINEKLFF.